This T cell receptor beta chain was obtained from a study of cytomegalovirus exposure and HLA in healthy donors. At the level of the study: Of all 398 donors who were genotyped, under 90% belonged to the Caucasian-associated ancestry cluster.

General study findings and limits: 16,951 TCR beta sequences were associated with HLA alleles at 0.05 false discovery rate in a later analysis. Earlier findings revealed that most TCR beta V segments proved productive either about 90% or about 30% of the time.

The germline CDR1 and CDR2 sequences are MDHEN and SYDVKM. V was clipped by 2 bases and J by 6 bases; unmatched bases: 1. The CDR3 covers 13 residues. This clone was recorded only once. What it binds is unknown. It was with 60 Vbeta and 13 Jbeta primers that the PCR ran. Profiled with immunoSEQ multiplex PCR; TCRdb holds only in-frame clones, not every one. The sample holds roughly 99,000 clones, around three quarters seen once. Source material: PBMCs. The TCR was taken from a male donor in good health and CMV-seronegative. The gene calls are TRBV28 and TRBJ1-2; 9 nucleotides agree with TRBD1. The CDR3 DNA reads as TGTGCCAGCAGTTTAAACAGGGGGCATGGCTACACCTTC. Encoded protein: CASSLNRGHGYTF.